This passage covers 24 T cell receptor beta chains from one sample sequenced in a study of beta chain features in type 1 diabetes. Overall study findings and caveats: The study found moderately but significantly shorter TCRB CDR3s in all four CD4+ subsets of Type 1 diabetes patients.

Expressed TCRB transcripts were sequenced because the entire RNA isolate underwent reverse transcription. TCRdb keeps only in-frame clones here, not all; method: immunoSEQ multiplex PCR. The sample has some 640,000 clones; roughly an eighth are singletons. Antigens of these TCRs are unknown. The source material was naive CD4+ T cells from blood. These receptors all come from a man aged 18 to 29 with type 1 diabetes.

The gene calls are TRBV7-8 and TRBJ1-2; D unresolved. Trimming stripped 5 bases from V and 8 bases from J, with 12 bases between. This CDR3 is built from 12 residues. CDR1 is SGHVS, CDR2 FQNEAQ, per germline. For the CDR3, the DNA is TGTGCCAGCAGCGAACCAAACATCGGCTACACCTTC. Amino acids: CASSEPNIGYTF.

The chain combines TRBV30 with TRBJ1-2; 9 nucleotides match TRBD1. Germline lookup yields CDR1 GTSNPN and CDR2 SVGIG (reference sequence). The ends lost 1 base at V and 6 bases at J; junction bases unmatched: 6. The CDR3 runs to 14 residues. The CDR3 protein is CAWSAGQGWNGYTF. The CDR3 nucleotides are TGTGCCTGGAGTGCAGGACAGGGGTGGAATGGCTACACCTTC.

This chain links TRBV14 with TRBJ2-1; 11 bases align to TRBD2. The CDR3 loop spans 17 amino acids. Per the germline V gene, CDR1 is SGHDN and CDR2 is FVKESK. V lost 2 bases, J lost 4 bases, and 7 bases stayed unmatched. The CDR3 DNA sequence: TGTGCCAGCAGCCAACCCCTTCTAGCGGGAGGATACAATGAGCAGTTCTTC. It yields the protein CASSQPLLAGGYNEQFF.

The rearrangement joins TRBV11-1 to TRBJ2-7; no definite D call. Germline loops: CDR1 SGHAT, CDR2 FQDESV (reference sequence). The V and J ends lost 2 bases and 6 bases respectively, with 8 bases between them. CDR3 length equals 12 residues. CDR3 amino acids: CASSLRPSEQYF. The CDR3 DNA follows: TGTGCCAGCAGCTTACGGCCGAGCGAGCAGTACTTC.

This clone appeared once. The rearrangement uses TRBV6-6 and TRBJ2-3; tentative D call: TRBD1 (5 bases). CDR3 length: 15 amino acids. Germline CDR1 reads MNHNY; CDR2 reads SVGAGI (reference sequence). V shed 6 bases and J shed 3 bases, with 16 bases lying between them. The CDR3 coding sequence is TGTGCCAGCAGACTACCGGTGGGGCGGACAGATACGCAGTATTTT. Translated: CASRLPVGRTDTQYF.

The chain employs TRBV5-1 and TRBJ2-5; tentatively, D is TRBD1 or TRBD2 (5 bases each). The ends were cut back, 1 base at V and 2 bases at J, with 12 bases in the middle. This CDR3 spans 15 amino acids. Germline CDR1 reads SGHRS; CDR2 reads YFSETQ. CDR3: CASSLSQGAQETQYF. The CDR3 nucleotides are TGCGCCAGCAGCTTGAGCCAGGGAGCACAAGAGACCCAGTACTTC.

The V and J genes are TRBV7-9 and TRBJ1-2, with 7 nucleotides matching TRBD1. The V gene's germline CDR1 is SEHNR and CDR2 FQNEAQ (reference sequence). This CDR3 contains 15 residues. The ends lost 5 bases at V and 4 bases at J; junction bases unmatched: 10. In nucleotides, the CDR3 is TGTGCCAGCAGCCCAGGGGGTGGTAGGAGCTATGGCTACACCTTC. Amino acid sequence: CASSPGGGRSYGYTF.

The CDR3 DNA sequence: TGTGCCAGCAGCTTAGAAGCCGGACAGCTGTACGAGCAGTACTTC. It translates to CASSLEAGQLYEQYF. This chain uses TRBV11-1 with TRBJ2-7; TRBD1 might be the D (6 bases). Germline V gene sequence: CDR1 SGHAT, CDR2 FQDESV (reference sequence). The V end was cut by 1 base, the J end by 4 bases, with 14 bases between. There are 15 residues in the CDR3.

This chain uses TRBV14 with TRBJ2-3, with D hard to call. Looked up from germline, CDR1 is SGHDN and CDR2 is FVKESK. The V gene lost 1 base and the J gene lost 4 bases, with 6 bases spanning the gap. The CDR3 covers 13 residues. The CDR3 region has the DNA TGTGCCAGCAGCCAAGGCCGACCAGATACGCAGTATTTT. Amino acids: CASSQGRPDTQYF.

This clone appeared a few times. Other DNA sequences from this sample encode an identical CDR3 as well. V is TRBV19 and J is TRBJ2-7; D not resolved. This CDR3 region has 13 residues. The ends were cut back, 3 bases at V and 4 bases at J, with 10 bases in the middle. CDR1 and CDR2 (germline): LNHDA, SQIVND (reference sequence). CDR3 DNA: TGTGCCAGTAGTATGAGGCCAGGATACGAGCAGTACTTC. Translated: CASSMRPGYEQYF.

V is TRBV27 and J is TRBJ2-1, with 7 bases that match TRBD2. The germline V gene has CDR1 MNHEY and CDR2 SMNVEV (reference sequence). Trimming removed 5 bases from V and 7 bases from J; junction bases left unmatched: 11. The CDR3 has 15 amino acids. The CDR3 coding sequence is TGTGCCAGCAGTCTCCAACTAGCGAAATGGAATGAGCAGTTCTTC. This codes for CASSLQLAKWNEQFF.

This clone turned up a few times. V and J are TRBV30 and TRBJ2-7, with D perhaps TRBD1 (5 bases). CDR1 is GTSNPN, CDR2 SVGIG, per germline (reference sequence). The CDR3 contains 13 residues. V was pared by 1 base and J by 0 bases, with 7 bases between. As DNA, the CDR3 is TGTGCCTGGAGTGGGGGCCACTCCTACGAGCAGTACTTC. This codes for CAWSGGHSYEQYF.

The sample holds a few counts of this clone. The sample has other DNA sequences that encode this CDR3 too. This sequence joins TRBV30 and TRBJ1-5, with unresolved D. CDR3 length: 13 amino acids. Germline CDR1 and CDR2: GTSNPN and SVGIG (reference sequence). Trimming took off 0 bases at V and 5 bases at J, with 8 bases between the two ends. The DNA of the CDR3 is TGTGCCTGGAGTGTAGCAGGCGATCAGCCCCAGCATTTT. Amino acid sequence: CAWSVAGDQPQHF. Based on the CDR3 plus reference TRBV30 and TRBJ1-5, the full variable domain is SQTIHQWPATLVQPVGSPLSLECTVEGTSNPNLYWYRQAAGRGLQLLFYSVGIGQISSEVPQNLSASRPQDRQFILSSKKLLLSDSGFYLCAWSVAGDQPQHFGDGTRLSIL.

This CDR3 reads CSAVRQTPSNYGYTF. The CDR3 DNA is TGCAGCGCCGTCAGACAGACCCCATCTAACTATGGCTACACCTTC. V is TRBV29-1 and J is TRBJ1-2; the D gene is possibly TRBD1 (5 bases). Trimming took 7 bases from V and 0 from J, leaving 18 bases between them. The CDR3 extends over 15 amino acids. Per the germline V gene, CDR1 is SQVTM and CDR2 is ANQGSEA.

The chain links TRBV30 to TRBJ2-1; TRBD2 aligns across 7 bases. CDR1 and CDR2 from the germline V gene are GTSNPN and SVGIG (reference sequence). V lost 4 bases, J lost 2 bases, and 11 bases stayed unmatched. The CDR3 covers 16 residues. CDR3 in amino acids: CAWNALTSVTYNEQFF. The CDR3 nucleotides are TGTGCCTGGAATGCTTTAACTAGCGTGACCTACAATGAGCAGTTCTTC. Supplemented by reference TRBV30 and TRBJ2-1, the full variable domain reads SQTIHQWPATLVQPVGSPLSLECTVEGTSNPNLYWYRQAAGRGLQLLFYSVGIGQISSEVPQNLSASRPQDRQFILSSKKLLLSDSGFYLCAWNALTSVTYNEQFFGPGTRLTVL.

The rearrangement uses TRBV19 and TRBJ1-2, with 7 bases matching TRBD1. The CDR3 has 10 amino acids. The junction had 3 bases not matched to a gene; V was cut back by 10 bases and J by 7 bases. Germline loops: CDR1 LNHDA, CDR2 SQIVND (reference sequence). CDR3 nucleotide sequence: TGTGCCACAAACAGGGGTGGCTACACCTTC. It translates to CATNRGGYTF.

This clone was seen a handful of times. V gene TRBV5-1 combines with J gene TRBJ2-2; TRBD1 matches at 7 bases. This CDR3 is 17 amino acids long. The J segment lost 1 base and the V segment lost 3 bases, leaving 9 bases of the junction unmatched. Per germline, CDR1 SGHRS and CDR2 YFSETQ. The CDR3 sequence is CASSSRQGRENTGELFF. CDR3 nucleotides: TGCGCCAGCAGCTCCCGACAGGGTCGTGAGAACACCGGGGAGCTGTTTTTT.

J is TRBJ1-2 and V is TRBV5-1, with 9 bases fitting TRBD1. Looked up from germline, CDR1 is SGHRS and CDR2 is YFSETQ. V dropped 0 bases and J dropped 5; count of bases not matched to a gene: 11. CDR3 length: 17 residues. The CDR3: CASSLVQGANNPYGYTF. In DNA form, the CDR3 reads TGCGCCAGCAGCTTGGTACAGGGGGCGAATAATCCTTATGGCTACACCTTC.

At least ten counts were recorded for this clone. This chain uses TRBV2 with TRBJ2-5; the D gene could be TRBD1 or TRBD2 (5 bases each). CDR3 length: 12 amino acids. V lost 7 bases, J lost 5 bases, and 11 bases lay in between. Germline values: CDR1 SNHLY, CDR2 FYNNEI. CDR3 sequence: CASILGTETQYF. The CDR3, as DNA: TGTGCCAGCATTCTGGGGACGGAGACCCAGTACTTC. Supplemented by reference TRBV2 and TRBJ2-5, the full variable domain reads EPEVTQTPSHQVTQMGQEVILRCVPISNHLYFYWYRQILGQKVEFLVSFYNNEISEKSEIFDDQFSVERPDGSNFTLKIRSTKLEDSAMYFCASILGTETQYFGPGTRLLVL.

This sequence joins TRBV25-1 and TRBJ1-2; D remains unclear. Trimming shortened V by 4 bases and J by 12 bases, and 15 bases separated the two germline ends. The germline V gene encodes CDR1 MGHDK and CDR2 SYGVNS. This CDR3 region has 12 residues. The CDR3, as DNA: TGTGCCAGCAGTGTGCGGTGGATCTATGACACCTTC. Translated: CASSVRWIYDTF.

The chain couples TRBV7-9 to TRBJ1-1; D remains unclear. V lost 5 bases and J 1 base, leaving 8 bases between the germline ends. The CDR3 sequence is 13 residues long. The germline gives CDR1 SEHNR, CDR2 FQNEAQ (reference sequence). CDR3 sequence (DNA): TGTGCCAGCAGCCGAAGGGAGAACACTGAAGCTTTCTTT. Amino acid sequence: CASSRRENTEAFF.

This chain uses TRBV10-3 with TRBJ2-3, with D perhaps matching TRBD2 (5 bases). V gave up 0 bases and J gave up 0 bases, with 7 bases separating them. Germline-derived CDR1 and CDR2 are ENHRY and SYGVKD. This CDR3 is 15 amino acids long. The DNA for the CDR3 is TGTGCCATCAGTGAGTCGTCGGGGAGCACAGATACGCAGTATTTT. Encoded protein: CAISESSGSTDTQYF.

This clone has more than one count but fewer than ten. The gene calls are TRBV7-9 and TRBJ2-1; perhaps TRBD2 as D (6 bases). Germline V gives CDR1 SEHNR, CDR2 FQNEAQ (reference sequence). The CDR3 totals 13 residues. V lost 2 bases and J lost 7, with 9 bases in between. DNA of the CDR3: TGTGCCAGCAGCTTACAGGCGGGGAATGAGCAGTTCTTC. Its protein is CASSLQAGNEQFF.

In this sample, this clone turned up a few times. This chain links TRBV7-2 with TRBJ1-1, with D uncertain. CDR3 size: 12 residues. Trimming shortened V by 5 bases and J by 0 bases, and 4 bases separated the two germline ends. CDR1 SGHTA and CDR2 FQGNSA come from the germline V gene. CDR3 sequence (DNA): TGTGCCAGCAGCCAGTTGAACACTGAAGCTTTCTTT. Amino acid sequence: CASSQLNTEAFF.